Listed below are T cell receptor beta chains from one sample, sequenced in a study of T cell changes during pregnancy in multiple sclerosis. The repertoire was sequenced with immunoSEQ multiplex PCR; TCRdb's copy has only in-frame clones and lacks some. The table includes around 130,000 clones, around 95% detected once. The sample here was peripheral blood, taken after pregnancy. The source of these receptors is a female donor with multiple sclerosis, enrolled in a pregnancy study. Each CDR3 is given with its conserved first and last residue. A D gene is named only where the DNA matches it firmly. Rows give clone size only sometimes, using once, few, many, or a class for an expanded clone.

j_gene | v_gene | d_gene | abundance | CDR3aa | CDR3nt
TRBJ1-2 | TRBV5-1 | NA | NA | CASSSRNRNYGYTF | TGCGCCAGCAGCTCTCGGAACAGGAACTATGGCTACACCTTC
TRBJ2-7 | TRBV13 | TRBD2 | once | CASSSLGTSGSNEQYF | TGTGCCAGCAGCTCCCTCGGTACTAGCGGGAGCAACGAGCAGTACTTC
TRBJ2-1 | TRBV5-4 | TRBD2 | once | CASSLVGLAGGPEFF | TGTGCCAGCAGCTTGGTCGGACTAGCGGGAGGGCCGGAATTCTTC
TRBJ2-7 | TRBV29-1 | NA | NA | CSVREKLRLDYEQYF | TGCAGCGTCCGGGAGAAGCTTCGTTTGGACTACGAGCAGTACTTC
TRBJ2-1 | TRBV28 | TRBD2 | NA | CASTTLGGSSYNEQFF | TGTGCCAGCACCACTTTGGGGGGGAGCTCCTACAATGAGCAGTTCTTC
TRBJ2-7 | TRBV4-1 | TRBD2 | NA | CASSQVVGLAFSYEQYF | TGCGCCAGCAGCCAAGTAGTAGGACTAGCGTTCTCCTACGAGCAGTACTTC
TRBJ1-2 | TRBV5-8 | NA | NA | CASSTDSLYGYTF | TGTGCCAGCAGTACAGACAGCCTCTATGGCTACACCTTC
TRBJ2-1 | TRBV1 | NA | NA | CTGTSGSFNEQFF | TGCACCGGGACTAGCGGGAGCTTCAATGAGCAGTTCTTC
TRBJ2-7 | TRBV28 | NA | NA | CASSLTTGVYEQYF | TGTGCCAGCAGTTTAACTACAGGAGTCTACGAGCAGTACTTC
TRBJ2-5 | TRBV9 | NA | NA | CASSPRGGETQYF | TGTGCCAGCAGCCCCAGGGGAGGGGAGACCCAGTACTTC
TRBJ1-1 | TRBV7-6 | NA | NA | CASSPTPQAPEAFF | TGTGCCAGCAGTCCCACCCCCCAGGCCCCTGAAGCTTTCTTT
TRBJ2-3 | TRBV15 | TRBD1 | NA | CATSRQGLGTDTQYF | TGTGCCACCAGCCGACAGGGGTTGGGGACAGATACGCAGTATTTT
TRBJ1-2 | TRBV2 | TRBD1 | NA | CASSDRDRELYGYTF | TGTGCCAGCAGTGATCGGGACAGGGAGTTATATGGCTACACCTTC
TRBJ2-7 | TRBV28 | NA | NA | CASSSGLDEQYF | TGTGCCAGCAGTTCGGGACTCGACGAGCAGTACTTC
TRBJ1-1 | TRBV5-1 | NA | NA | CASSTDGRSGTEAFF | TGCGCCAGCAGCACGGACGGGAGGTCAGGCACTGAAGCTTTCTTT
TRBJ2-5 | TRBV29-1 | TRBD1 | NA | CSALEQGQETQYF | TGCAGCGCGTTAGAACAGGGGCAAGAGACCCAGTACTTC
TRBJ2-5 | TRBV7-9 | NA | NA | CASSPPGSNYQYF | TGTGCCAGCAGCCCCCCGGGAAGTAATTACCAGTACTTC
TRBJ2-7 | TRBV27 | TRBD1 | NA | CASRLGGVGTYEQYF | TGTGCCAGCAGGCTAGGGGGCGTAGGAACCTACGAGCAGTACTTC
TRBJ2-1 | TRBV4-1 | NA | once | CASITRRGEQFF | TGCGCCAGCATCACCCGCCGGGGTGAGCAGTTCTTC
TRBJ2-3 | TRBV18 | NA | NA | CASSPPKARVTDTQYF | TGTGCCAGCTCACCACCAAAGGCCCGGGTGACAGATACGCAGTATTTT
TRBJ2-2 | TRBV27 | NA | NA | CASSLSGGQNTGELFF | TGTGCCAGCAGTTTATCTGGGGGACAGAACACCGGGGAGCTGTTTTTT
TRBJ2-7 | TRBV6-5 | TRBD1 | NA | CASRPGQGISEQYF | TGTGCCAGCAGACCTGGACAGGGTATCAGCGAGCAGTACTTC
TRBJ1-1 | TRBV5-4 | TRBD1 | once | CASSRDRVVTEAFF | TGTGCCAGCAGCCGGGACAGGGTGGTAACTGAAGCTTTCTTT